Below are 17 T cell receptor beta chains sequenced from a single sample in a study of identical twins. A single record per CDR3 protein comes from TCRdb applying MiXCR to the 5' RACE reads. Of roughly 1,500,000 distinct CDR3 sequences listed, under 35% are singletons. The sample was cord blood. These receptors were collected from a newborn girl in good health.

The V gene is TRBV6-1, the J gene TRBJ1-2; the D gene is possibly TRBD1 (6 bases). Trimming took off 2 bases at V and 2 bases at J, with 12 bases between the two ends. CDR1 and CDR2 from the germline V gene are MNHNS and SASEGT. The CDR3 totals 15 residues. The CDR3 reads CASSELTTGNYGYTF. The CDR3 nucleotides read TGTGCCAGCAGTGAACTCACCACAGGGAACTATGGCTACACCTTC.

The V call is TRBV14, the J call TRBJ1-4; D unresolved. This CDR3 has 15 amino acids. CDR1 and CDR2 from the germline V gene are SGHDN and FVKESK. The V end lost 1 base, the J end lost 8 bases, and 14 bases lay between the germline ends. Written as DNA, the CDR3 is TGTGCCAGCAGCCAAGTCATGGCAGATTACGAAAAACTGTTTTTT. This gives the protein CASSQVMADYEKLFF.

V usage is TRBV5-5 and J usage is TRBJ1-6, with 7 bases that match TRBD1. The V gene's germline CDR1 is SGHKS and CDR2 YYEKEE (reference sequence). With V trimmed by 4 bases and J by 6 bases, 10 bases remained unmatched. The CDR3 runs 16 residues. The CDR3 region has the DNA TGTGCCAGCAGCGTTCGACAGGGAGGCCTTAATTCACCCCTCCACTTT. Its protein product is CASSVRQGGLNSPLHF. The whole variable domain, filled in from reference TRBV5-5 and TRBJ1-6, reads DAGVTQSPTHLIKTRGQQVTLRCSPISGHKSVSWYQQVLGQGPQFIFQYYEKEERGRGNFPDRFSARQFPNYSSELNVNALLLGDSALYLCASSVRQGGLNSPLHFGNGTRLTVT.

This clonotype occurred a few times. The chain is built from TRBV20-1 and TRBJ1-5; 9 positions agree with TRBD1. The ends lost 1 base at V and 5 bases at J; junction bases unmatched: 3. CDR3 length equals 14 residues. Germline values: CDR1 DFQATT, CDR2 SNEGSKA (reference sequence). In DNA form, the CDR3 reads TGCAGTGCTAGAGGGGACAGGGAGCATCAGCCCCAGCATTTT. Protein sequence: CSARGDREHQPQHF.

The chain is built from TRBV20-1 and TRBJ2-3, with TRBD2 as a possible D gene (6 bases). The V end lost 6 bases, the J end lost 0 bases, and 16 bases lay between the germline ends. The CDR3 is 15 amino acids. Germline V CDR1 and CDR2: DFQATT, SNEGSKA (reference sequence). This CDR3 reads CSAPSGTSSTDTQYF. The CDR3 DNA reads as TGCAGTGCCCCCTCCGGGACTTCAAGCACAGATACGCAGTATTTT.

The CDR3 region is CASSQEGAGSSYNEQYF. As DNA, the CDR3 is TGCGCCAGCAGCCAAGAAGGGGCGGGGAGCTCCTACAATGAGCAGTACTTC. J is TRBJ2-1 and V is TRBV4-1, with D perhaps TRBD2 (6 bases). The end of the DNA aligns better with TRBJ2-7, so the J call may be wrong. Germline values: CDR1 MGHRA, CDR2 YSYEKL. The CDR3 totals 17 residues.

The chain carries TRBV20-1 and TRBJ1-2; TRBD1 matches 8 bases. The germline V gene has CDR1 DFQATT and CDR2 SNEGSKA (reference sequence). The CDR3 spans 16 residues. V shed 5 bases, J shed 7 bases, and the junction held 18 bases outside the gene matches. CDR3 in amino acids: CSAVPPGQGTRGGYTF. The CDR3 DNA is TGCAGTGCTGTTCCTCCCGGACAGGGCACCCGCGGTGGCTACACCTTC.

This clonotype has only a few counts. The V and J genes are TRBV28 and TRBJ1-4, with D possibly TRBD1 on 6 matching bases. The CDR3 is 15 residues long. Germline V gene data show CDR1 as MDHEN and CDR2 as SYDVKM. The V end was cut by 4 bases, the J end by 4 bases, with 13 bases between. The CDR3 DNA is TGTGCCAGCAGTTCCTCTGGGGGGCTTAATGAAAAACTGTTTTTT. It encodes CASSSSGGLNEKLFF. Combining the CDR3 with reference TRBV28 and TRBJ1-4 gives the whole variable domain DVKVTQSSRYLVKRTGEKVFLECVQDMDHENMFWYRQDPGLGLRLIYFSYDVKMKEKGDIPEGYSVSREKKERFSLILESASTNQTSMYLCASSSSGGLNEKLFFGSGTQLSVL.

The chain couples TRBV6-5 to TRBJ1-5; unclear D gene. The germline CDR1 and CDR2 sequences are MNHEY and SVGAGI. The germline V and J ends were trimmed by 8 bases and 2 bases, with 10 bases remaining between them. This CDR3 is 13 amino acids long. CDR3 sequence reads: CASGYERNQPQHF. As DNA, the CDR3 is TGTGCCAGCGGGTATGAGCGCAATCAGCCCCAGCATTTT.

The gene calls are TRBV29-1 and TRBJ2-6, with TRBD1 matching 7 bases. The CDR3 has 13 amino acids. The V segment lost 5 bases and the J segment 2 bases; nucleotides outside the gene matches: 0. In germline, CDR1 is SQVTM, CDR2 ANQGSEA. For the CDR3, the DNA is TGCAGCGTTCAGGGGGCTGGGGCCAACGTCCTGACTTTC. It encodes CSVQGAGANVLTF.

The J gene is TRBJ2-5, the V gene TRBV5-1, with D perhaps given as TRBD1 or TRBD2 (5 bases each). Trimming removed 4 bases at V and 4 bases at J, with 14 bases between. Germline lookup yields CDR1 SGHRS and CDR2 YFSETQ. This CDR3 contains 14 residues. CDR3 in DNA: TGCGCCAGCAGCCAGAAAGGGGACCGAGAGACCCAGTACTTC. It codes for CASSQKGDRETQYF.

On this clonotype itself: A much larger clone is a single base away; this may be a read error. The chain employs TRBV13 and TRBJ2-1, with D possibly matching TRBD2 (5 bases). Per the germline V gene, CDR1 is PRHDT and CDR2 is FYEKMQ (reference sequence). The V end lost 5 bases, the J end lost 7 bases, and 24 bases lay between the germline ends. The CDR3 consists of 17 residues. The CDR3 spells CASSIDPRVVATNEQFF. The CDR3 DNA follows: TGTGCCAGCAGCATAGACCCAAGGGTGGTAGCGACGAATGAGCAGTTCTTC. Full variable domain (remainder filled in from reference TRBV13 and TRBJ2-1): AAGVIQSPRHLIKEKRETATLKCYPIPRHDTVYWYQQGPGQDPQFLISFYEKMQSDKGSIPDRFSAQQFSDYHSELNMSSLELGDSALYFCASSIDPRVVATNEQFFGPGTRLTVL.

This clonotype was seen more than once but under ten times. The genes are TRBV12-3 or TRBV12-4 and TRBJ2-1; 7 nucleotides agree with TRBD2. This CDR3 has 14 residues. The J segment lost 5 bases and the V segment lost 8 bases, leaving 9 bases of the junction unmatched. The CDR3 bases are TGTGCCAGCTGCCCAAGCGGGACTAACAATGAGCAGTTCTTC. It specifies CASCPSGTNNEQFF.

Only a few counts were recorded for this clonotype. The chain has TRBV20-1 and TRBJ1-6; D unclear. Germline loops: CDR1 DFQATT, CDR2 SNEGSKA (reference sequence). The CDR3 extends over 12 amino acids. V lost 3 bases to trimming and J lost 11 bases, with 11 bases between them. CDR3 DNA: TGCAGTGCTAGTCCCGGGATTCCACCCCTCCACTTT. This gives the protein CSASPGIPPLHF.

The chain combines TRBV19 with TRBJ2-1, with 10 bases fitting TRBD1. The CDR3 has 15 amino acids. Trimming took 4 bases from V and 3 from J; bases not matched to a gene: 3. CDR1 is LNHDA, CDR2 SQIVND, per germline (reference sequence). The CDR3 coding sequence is TGTGCCAGTAGTACGACAGGGGGCAACTACAATGAGCAGTTCTTC. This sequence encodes CASSTTGGNYNEQFF.

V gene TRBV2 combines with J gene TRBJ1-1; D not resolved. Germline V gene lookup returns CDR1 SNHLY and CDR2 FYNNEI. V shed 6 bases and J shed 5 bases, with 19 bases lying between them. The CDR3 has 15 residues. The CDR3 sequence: CASSGKDPSGTEAFF. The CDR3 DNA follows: TGTGCCAGCAGCGGAAAGGATCCCTCGGGGACTGAAGCTTTCTTT.

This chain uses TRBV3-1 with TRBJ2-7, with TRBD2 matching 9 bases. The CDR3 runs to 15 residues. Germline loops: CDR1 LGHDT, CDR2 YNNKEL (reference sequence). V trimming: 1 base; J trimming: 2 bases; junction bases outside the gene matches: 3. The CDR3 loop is CASSQGTSAPYEQYF. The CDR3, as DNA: TGTGCCAGCAGCCAAGGGACTAGCGCGCCCTACGAGCAGTACTTC.